One and the same sample provided the 9 T cell receptor beta chains below, sequenced in a study of shared T cell receptors in the human thymus. Repertoires were generated with immunoSEQ multiplex PCR, while TCRdb's copy carries only in-frame clones and drops some. The data hold 600,000 or so clones, with over 75% observed a single time. These sequences were also reported in another study, on human thymus T cells.

Sample: thymocytes. Receptors originate from a boy less than two years old with a congenital heart defect.

The chain carries TRBV5-6 and TRBJ2-5, with 7 bases that match TRBD1. The CDR3 runs to 16 residues. Germline lookup yields CDR1 SGHDT and CDR2 YYEEEE. V shed 4 bases, J shed 3 bases, and the junction held 12 bases outside the gene matches. CDR3 DNA: TGTGCCAGCAGCCGTATTCCGGGACAGAAAGAAGAGACCCAGTACTTC. It encodes CASSRIPGQKEETQYF.

This sequence joins TRBV6-1 and TRBJ1-2; tentatively, D is TRBD1 (5 bases). The CDR3 covers 15 residues. Trimming removed 2 bases from V and 4 bases from J, with 14 bases in between. The germline V gene has CDR1 MNHNS and CDR2 SASEGT. The CDR3 spells CASSESAGRGYGYTF. CDR3 in DNA: TGTGCCAGCAGTGAATCCGCAGGGAGGGGCTATGGCTACACCTTC.

The chain uses TRBV7-2 and TRBJ2-3, with 8 nucleotides matching TRBD1. J lost 1 base, V lost 5 bases, and 2 bases had no gene match. Germline CDR1 reads SGHTA; CDR2 reads FQGNSA. The CDR3 has 14 amino acids. CDR3 residues: CASSRTGRTDTQYF. In DNA, the CDR3 is TGTGCCAGCAGCCGGACAGGGCGCACAGATACGCAGTATTTT.

The V call is TRBV4-3, the J call TRBJ2-1; the match to TRBD2 covers 7 bases. Germline trimming cut 0 bases from V and 4 bases from J; bases unmatched to any gene: 15. Germline V gene data show CDR1 as LGHNA and CDR2 as YSLEER. The CDR3 covers 19 residues. CDR3 in amino acids: CASSQELEGGPLLYNEQFF. The DNA of the CDR3 is TGCGCCAGCAGCCAAGAACTGGAGGGAGGGCCTCTCCTTTACAATGAGCAGTTCTTC.

DNA of the CDR3: TGTGCCAGCAGCTCAGTCGTCTGCACTCAGGGGGCATATGAGCAGTTCTTC. It is translated as CASSSVVCTQGAYEQFF. This chain links TRBV5-6 with TRBJ2-1; 8 bases align to TRBD1. The CDR3 runs 17 residues. V was clipped by 3 bases and J by 8 bases; unmatched bases: 16. Germline V gene data show CDR1 as SGHDT and CDR2 as YYEEEE. The complete variable domain, with remaining parts taken from reference TRBV5-6 and TRBJ2-1, reads DAGVTQSPTHLIKTRGQQVTLRCSPKSGHDTVSWYQQALGQGPQFIFQYYEEEERQRGNFPDRFSGHQFPNYSSELNVNALLLGDSALYLCASSSVVCTQGAYEQFFGPGTRLTVL.

A single count supports this clone. The V call is TRBV5-5, the J call TRBJ1-2; 7 bases are shared with TRBD1. J gave up 4 bases and V 2 bases, and 11 bases lay outside the gene matches. Germline lookup yields CDR1 SGHKS and CDR2 YYEKEE (reference sequence). The CDR3 has 16 amino acids. CDR3 region: CASSFNRDSHPYGYTF. In nucleotides, the CDR3 is TGTGCCAGCAGCTTCAACCGGGACAGCCATCCCTATGGCTACACCTTC.

CDR3 protein: CASSRLIYEQYF. CDR3 bases: TGTGCCAGCAGCCGACTGATCTACGAGCAGTACTTC. The gene calls are TRBV7-9 and TRBJ2-7; D ambiguous. This CDR3 contains 12 residues. The germline gives CDR1 SEHNR, CDR2 FQNEAQ (reference sequence). Trimming pared 5 bases from V and 3 bases from J, leaving 8 bases between.

This clone was detected once. The genes are TRBV25-1 and TRBJ2-5; 13 positions match TRBD2. The CDR3 consists of 18 residues. The junction had 8 bases not matched to a gene; V was cut back by 3 bases and J by 1 base. Looked up from germline, CDR1 is MGHDK and CDR2 is SYGVNS. CDR3 DNA sequence: TGTGCCAGCAGTGATAGTGGAACTAGCGGGAGGGTCCAAGAGACCCAGTACTTC. Amino acid sequence: CASSDSGTSGRVQETQYF.

V is TRBV9 and J is TRBJ2-5, with TRBD1 matching over 9 bases. V lost 4 bases to trimming and J lost 2 bases; unmatched junction nucleotides: 12. The CDR3 runs 17 residues. CDR1 and CDR2 (germline): SGDLS, YYNGEE. The CDR3 DNA reads as TGTGCCAGCAGCCTTTCAGGGACAGGGAAGTTACAAGAGACCCAGTACTTC. It codes for CASSLSGTGKLQETQYF.